Shown below are 4 T cell receptor beta chains from a single sample sequenced in a study of response to subunit inactivated influenza vaccine. Each CDR3 protein gets one entry after TCRdb re-called the RT-PCR reads with MiXCR. The sample holds about 150,000 distinct CDR3 sequences, roughly 10% seen once. The material was CD8+ T cells sorted from PBMCs, obtained less than 30 months after vaccination. Source of these receptors: a man aged 50-75 years who received an inactivated influenza vaccine.

This clonotype appeared a few times. For the CDR3, the DNA is TGTGCCAGCAGCGTTGGTGGGGCTAGAGTTTTGTACAATGAGCAGTTCTTC. This gives the protein CASSVGGARVLYNEQFF. V and J are TRBV9 and TRBJ2-1, with a weak D call TRBD1 (5 bases). The V gene lost 2 bases and the J gene lost 4 bases, with 19 bases spanning the gap. Germline CDR1 and CDR2: SGDLS and YYNGEE. The CDR3 covers 17 residues.

This clonotype was found many times. The chain is built from TRBV5-6 and TRBJ2-3; D might be TRBD2 (6 bases). CDR3 size: 13 residues. The germline gives CDR1 SGHDT, CDR2 YYEEEE. The germline V and J ends were trimmed by 7 bases and 6 bases, with 15 bases remaining between them. The CDR3 here is CASGIRGMDTQYF. CDR3 DNA: TGTGCCAGCGGAATTCGGGGGATGGATACGCAGTATTTT. The variable domain in full, with the rest retrieved from reference TRBV5-6 and TRBJ2-3, is DAGVTQSPTHLIKTRGQQVTLRCSPKSGHDTVSWYQQALGQGPQFIFQYYEEEERQRGNFPDRFSGHQFPNYSSELNVNALLLGDSALYLCASGIRGMDTQYFGPGTRLTVL.

Regarding this clonotype: Possible read error: a much larger clone is one base away. V and J are TRBV6-5 and TRBJ2-5; D is undetermined. CDR3 length: 11 residues. Deletions cut 2 bases from V and 3 bases from J, with 1 base between. CDR1 is MNHEY and CDR2 is SVGAGI in the germline V gene. CDR3 coding DNA: TGTGCCAGCAGTTACGAAGAGACCCAGTACTTC. Translation gives CASSYEETQYF.

The rearrangement links TRBV6-5 to TRBJ2-3; 12 bases line up with TRBD2. Trimming took 6 bases from V and 5 from J; bases not matched to a gene: 6. CDR1 MNHEY and CDR2 SVGAGI come from the germline V gene. This CDR3 region has 15 residues. CDR3 protein: CASRLLAGGEDTQYF. The CDR3 DNA sequence: TGTGCCAGCAGGTTACTAGCGGGGGGAGAAGATACGCAGTATTTT.